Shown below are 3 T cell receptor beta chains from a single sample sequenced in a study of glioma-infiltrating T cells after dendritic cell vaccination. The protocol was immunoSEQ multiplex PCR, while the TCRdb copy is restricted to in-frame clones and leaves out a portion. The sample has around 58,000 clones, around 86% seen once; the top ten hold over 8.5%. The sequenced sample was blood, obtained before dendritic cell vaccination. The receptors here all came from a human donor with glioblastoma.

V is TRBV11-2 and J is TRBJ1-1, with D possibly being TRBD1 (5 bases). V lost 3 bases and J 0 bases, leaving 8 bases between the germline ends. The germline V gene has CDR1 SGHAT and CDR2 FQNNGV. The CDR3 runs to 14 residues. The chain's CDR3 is CASSFGALNTEAFF. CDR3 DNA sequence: TGTGCCAGCAGCTTTGGGGCTCTGAACACTGAAGCTTTCTTT.

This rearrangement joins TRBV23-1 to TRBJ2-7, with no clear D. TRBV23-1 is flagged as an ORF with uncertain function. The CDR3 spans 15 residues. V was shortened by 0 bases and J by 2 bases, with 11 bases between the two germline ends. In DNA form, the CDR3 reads TGCGCCAGCAGTCAATCGAGGCCGGGTCCCTACGAGCAGTACTTC. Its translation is CASSQSRPGPYEQYF.

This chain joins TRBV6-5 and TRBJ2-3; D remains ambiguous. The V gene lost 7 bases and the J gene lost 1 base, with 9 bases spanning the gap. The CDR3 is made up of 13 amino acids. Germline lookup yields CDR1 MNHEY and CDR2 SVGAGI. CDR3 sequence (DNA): TGTGCCAGCAAAATGACTGGCACAGATACGCAGTATTTT. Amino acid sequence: CASKMTGTDTQYF.